This T cell receptor (beta chain) was captured in a study of blood T cell repertoires in COVID-19. This CDR3 spans 14 amino acids. Germline CDR1 and CDR2: SGHRS and YFSETQ. The ends were cut back, 3 bases at V and 5 bases at J, with 14 bases in the middle. Assay used: immunoSEQ multiplex PCR; TCRdb lists only in-frame clones, some missing. The sample carries over 150,000 clones, about 86% recorded once. The rearrangement links TRBV5-1 to TRBJ2-5; D possibly corresponds to TRBD1 (6 bases). The sequence came from a man aged 50 or older who had recovered from COVID-19. The sample comprised PBMCs or T cells enriched from blood (not recorded which). The CDR3 nucleotides are TGCGCCAGCAGCTCCGGACAGCTTCGGGAGACCCAGTACTTC. Translating gives CASSSGQLRETQYF.